This TCR beta chain stems from a study of OX40 agonist ivuxolimab in advanced cancers. Study details: Males comprised 70% to 90% of the group, whose mean age was roughly 60 years (range 23 to 79).

Assay used: immunoSEQ multiplex PCR; TCRdb lists only in-frame clones, some missing. The sample holds about 100,000 clones, approximately 87% seen once. Blood samples were obtained at baseline, cycle 4 day 1, and cycle 7 day 1. This CDR3 is built from 13 residues. Trimming took off 2 bases at V and 7 bases at J, with 12 bases between the two ends. The germline gives CDR1 GTSNPN, CDR2 SVGIG (reference sequence). J is TRBJ2-1 and V is TRBV30; D not resolved. The source material was CD4+ or CD8+ T cells sorted from blood, sampled in a trial of the OX40 agonist ivuxolimab. This sequence was found in an adult with an advanced solid tumor such as melanoma, head and neck, liver or kidney cancer. Written as DNA, the CDR3 is TGTGCCTGGAGTTTCACCGTCAGGAATGAGCAGTTCTTC. Residues: CAWSFTVRNEQFF. Variable domain in full (rest from reference TRBV30 and TRBJ2-1): SQTIHQWPATLVQPVGSPLSLECTVEGTSNPNLYWYRQAAGRGLQLLFYSVGIGQISSEVPQNLSASRPQDRQFILSSKKLLLSDSGFYLCAWSFTVRNEQFFGPGTRLTVL.